A single sample is the source of the 27 T cell receptor beta chains below, sequenced in a study of T cell responses to AZD1222 COVID-19 vaccine (dated by TCRdb to the early 2020s). Libraries were prepared through the immunoSEQ multiplex PCR assay. TCRdb mirrors the immuneACCESS table, restricted to in-frame sequences. Some clones are absent from its copies; in checked studies, under half trace to an unresolved V gene, and the reason for the others is unknown. The sample profile shows 120,000 to 150,000 clones; approximately 94% of them were found once. The top ten constitute about 1.9% of the sample. The sample's time point label is to be understood as: baseline before first vaccination. The sample consisted of peripheral blood, taken on day 0 of AZD1222 vaccination. All receptors derive from an adult in good health.

The rearrangement links TRBV9 to TRBJ2-5; D remains ambiguous. CDR1 is SGDLS, CDR2 YYNGEE, per germline. The CDR3 runs to 15 residues. V lost 4 bases, J lost 2 bases, and 15 bases lay in between. The CDR3 nucleotides read TGTGCCAGCAGCTCCTCACTTGATCCACAAGAGACCCAGTACTTC. This gives the protein CASSSSLDPQETQYF.

The chain joins TRBV6-5 to TRBJ1-5, with D uncertain. Germline V CDR1 and CDR2: MNHEY, SVGAGI. Trimming stripped 2 bases from V and 4 bases from J, with 6 bases between. The CDR3 has 13 residues. In nucleotides, the CDR3 is TGTGCCAGCAGTTACCTGGGAAATCAGCCCCAGCATTTT. The encoded protein is CASSYLGNQPQHF.

This chain links TRBV5-1 with TRBJ2-7, with 10 bases aligning to TRBD1. V dropped 5 bases and J dropped 2; count of bases not matched to a gene: 4. From germline, CDR1 is SGHRS and CDR2 YFSETQ. The CDR3 spans 14 residues. The CDR3 sequence: CASSYGQGAYEQYF. CDR3 sequence (DNA): TGCGCCAGCAGTTACGGACAGGGGGCCTACGAGCAGTACTTC.

The table lists this clone with a count of one. This chain uses TRBV7-9 with TRBJ1-1; no clear D. The germline V gene encodes CDR1 SEHNR and CDR2 FQNEAQ (reference sequence). The CDR3 spans 11 residues. V shed 6 bases and J shed 2 bases, with 4 bases lying between them. The CDR3 DNA sequence: TGTGCCAGCAGACAAAACACTGAAGCTTTCTTT. It yields the protein CASRQNTEAFF.

The chain employs TRBV4-2 and TRBJ2-4; 8 nucleotides agree with TRBD2. After removal of 3 bases from V and 0 bases from J, the junction contained 10 bases not matched to a gene. This CDR3 spans 18 amino acids. The germline CDR1 and CDR2 sequences are LGHNA and YNFKEQ. The CDR3 region is CASSQGPGLELAKNIQYF. DNA for the CDR3: TGTGCCAGCAGCCAGGGCCCGGGACTAGAATTAGCCAAAAACATTCAGTACTTC.

V and J are TRBV19 and TRBJ1-5; TRBD1 is a possible D gene (6 bases). This CDR3 has 15 amino acids. Germline loops: CDR1 LNHDA, CDR2 SQIVND (reference sequence). The V and J ends lost 7 bases and 1 base respectively, with 14 bases between them. The CDR3 spells CASIGRGTSNQPQHF. DNA of the CDR3: TGTGCCAGTATCGGGAGGGGGACCAGCAATCAGCCCCAGCATTTT. Filled out from reference TRBV19 and TRBJ1-5, the complete variable domain reads DGGITQSPKYLFRKEGQNVTLSCEQNLNHDAMYWYRQDPGQGLRLIYYSQIVNDFQKGDIAEGYSVSREKKESFPLTVTSAQKNPTAFYLCASIGRGTSNQPQHFGDGTRLSIL.

This clone has only one observation. The V gene is TRBV5-1, the J gene TRBJ1-1, with D unresolved. This CDR3 has 15 amino acids. Germline CDR1 reads SGHRS; CDR2 reads YFSETQ. Between the trimmed V and J ends, which lost 0 bases and 5 bases, there was a span of 14 bases. This CDR3 is CASSLEGGKRTEAFF. Here the CDR3 DNA reads TGCGCCAGCAGCTTGGAGGGTGGGAAGAGGACTGAAGCTTTCTTT. Drawing the rest from reference TRBV5-1 and TRBJ1-1, the complete variable domain is KAGVTQTPRYLIKTRGQQVTLSCSPISGHRSVSWYQQTPGQGLQFLFEYFSETQRNKGNFPGRFSGRQFSNSRSEMNVSTLELGDSALYLCASSLEGGKRTEAFFGQGTRLTVV.

The chain couples TRBV7-2 to TRBJ2-7; possibly TRBD2 for D (6 bases). Germline loops: CDR1 SGHTA, CDR2 FQGNSA. The ends were cut back, 1 base at V and 5 bases at J, with 12 bases in the middle. The CDR3 length is 14 residues. The CDR3 sequence: CASSLVPGADEQYF. As DNA, the CDR3 is TGTGCCAGCAGCTTAGTTCCGGGAGCTGACGAGCAGTACTTC. The full variable domain, with the rest looked up from reference TRBV7-2 and TRBJ2-7, is GAGVSQSPSNKVTEKGKDVELRCDPISGHTALYWYRQSLGQGLEFLIYFQGNSAPDKSGLPSDRFSAERTGGSVSTLTIQRTQQEDSAVYLCASSLVPGADEQYFGPGTRLTVT.

The chain carries TRBV5-4 and TRBJ1-4, with 8 bases that match TRBD1. V was pared by 4 bases and J by 2 bases, with 4 bases of the junction left unmatched. The length of the CDR3 is 15 residues. Germline V gene sequence: CDR1 SGHNT, CDR2 YYREEE (reference sequence). DNA for the CDR3: TGTGCCAGCAGCGATCAGGGGGCGACTAATGAAAAACTGTTTTTT. This encodes CASSDQGATNEKLFF.

The CDR3 here is CATSEGHTDTQYF. The CDR3 DNA follows: TGTGCCACCAGTGAGGGACACACAGATACGCAGTATTTT. V usage is TRBV24-1 and J usage is TRBJ2-3; D possibly corresponds to TRBD1 (6 bases). In germline, CDR1 is KGHDR, CDR2 SFDVKD. V was clipped by 4 bases and J by 2 bases, with 6 bases between them. The CDR3 covers 13 residues.

This chain uses TRBV4-1 with TRBJ2-5; TRBD1 aligns across 8 bases. From germline, CDR1 is MGHRA and CDR2 YSYEKL. This CDR3 spans 13 amino acids. The V and J ends lost 4 bases and 5 bases, in that order; junction bases with no gene match: 3. The CDR3 region is CASSRTGGETQYF. In DNA form, the CDR3 reads TGCGCCAGCAGCCGCACAGGGGGTGAGACCCAGTACTTC.

The V and J genes are TRBV7-6 and TRBJ2-5, with TRBD1 identical over 7 bases. J lost 5 bases, V lost 0 bases, and 9 bases had no gene match. Germline CDR1 reads SGHVS; CDR2 reads FNYEAQ. This CDR3 has 16 residues. The CDR3 here is CASSLAQGETGETQYF. Here the CDR3 DNA reads TGTGCCAGCAGCTTAGCGCAGGGGGAGACGGGTGAGACCCAGTACTTC.

This chain links TRBV12-3 or TRBV12-4 with TRBJ2-3; unclear D gene. The CDR3 spans 12 residues. V dropped 7 bases and J dropped 8 bases, with 13 bases sitting between them. The CDR3 protein is CASTRSWSTQYF. The CDR3 DNA is TGTGCCAGCACTCGAAGTTGGAGTACGCAGTATTTT.

The chain has TRBV3-1 (or the pseudogene TRBV3-2) and TRBJ1-4; a weak D match, TRBD1 (5 bases). The CDR3 runs 14 residues. V was trimmed by 4 bases and J by 0 bases, leaving 6 bases between them. Germline CDR1 and CDR2: LGHDT and YNNKEL (reference sequence). CDR3 nucleotides: TGTGCCAGCAGCCCCAGGGCAACTAATGAAAAACTGTTTTTT. Its translation: CASSPRATNEKLFF.

This clone has a single count. The chain joins TRBV28 to TRBJ1-5; D gene unclear. This CDR3 contains 15 residues. Germline lookup yields CDR1 MDHEN and CDR2 SYDVKM. With 3 bases removed from V and 1 base from J, the gap between germline ends came to 10 bases. CDR3 sequence (DNA): TGTGCCAGCAGTTTGTTAGAAGGGAGCAATCAGCCCCAGCATTTT. It translates to CASSLLEGSNQPQHF.

The chain recombines TRBV11-3 with TRBJ2-3; no firm D call. This CDR3 contains 12 residues. Looked up from germline, CDR1 is SGHNT and CDR2 is YENEEA. Trimming removed 1 base at V and 3 bases at J, with 2 bases between. As DNA, the CDR3 is TGTGCCAGCAGCTTAGCGACAGATACGCAGTATTTT. This encodes CASSLATDTQYF.

The chain links TRBV18 to TRBJ2-7; 10 bases fit TRBD1. The CDR3 extends over 17 amino acids. Germline V CDR1 and CDR2: KGHSH, LQKENI. The V gene end was trimmed by 1 base and the J gene end by 4 bases; junction bases not matched to a gene: 10. The CDR3 spells CASSPLPAGQGGYEQYF. CDR3 nucleotides: TGTGCCAGCTCACCACTCCCAGCAGGACAGGGGGGATACGAGCAGTACTTC.

In its sample, this clone was seen once. The CDR3 DNA reads TGTGCCAGCAGTCAGGCCTCCGGGCGTGATTTCTTT. It encodes CASSQASGRDFF. J is TRBJ1-1 and V is TRBV6-5; the D is unclear. V lost 5 bases and J 13 bases, leaving 17 bases between the germline ends. From germline, CDR1 is MNHEY and CDR2 SVGAGI. The CDR3 runs to 12 residues.

The V call is TRBV5-1, the J call TRBJ1-1, with TRBD1 identical over 7 bases. CDR3 length: 13 amino acids. Trimming took 2 bases from V and 4 from J; bases not matched to a gene: 2. From germline, CDR1 is SGHRS and CDR2 YFSETQ. The CDR3 spells CASSFDRATEAFF. The CDR3 DNA is TGCGCCAGCAGCTTCGACAGGGCCACTGAAGCTTTCTTT.

The CDR3 spells CASRVGNQETQYF. The DNA for the CDR3 is TGTGCCAGCAGGGTAGGGAACCAAGAGACCCAGTACTTC. The V call is TRBV6-5, the J call TRBJ2-5, with D unresolved. The CDR3 runs to 13 residues. With 6 bases removed from V and 0 bases from J, the gap between germline ends came to 8 bases. Germline loops: CDR1 MNHEY, CDR2 SVGAGI.

The chain has TRBV6-1 and TRBJ1-4; D ambiguous. The CDR3 contains 13 residues. With 6 bases removed from V and 8 bases from J, the gap between germline ends came to 13 bases. Germline V lookup: CDR1 MNHNS, CDR2 SASEGT. CDR3 loop: CASRPLDFEKLFF. The CDR3 DNA sequence: TGTGCCAGCAGACCCCTGGACTTCGAAAAACTGTTTTTT.

The chain is built from TRBV12-5 and TRBJ1-2, with unresolved D. Trimming took off 2 bases at V and 3 bases at J, with 7 bases between the two ends. The germline CDR1 and CDR2 sequences are LGHNT and FRNRAP. CDR3 size: 13 residues. The CDR3 region is CASGLSAHYGYTF. In DNA, the CDR3 is TGTGCTAGTGGTTTGAGTGCCCACTATGGCTACACCTTC.

For the CDR3, the DNA is TGCGCCAGCAACAAACTAGCGGGAGGGCGGGAGACCCAGTACTTC. The encoded protein is CASNKLAGGRETQYF. This rearrangement joins TRBV5-1 to TRBJ2-5; 13 nucleotides line up with TRBD2. The J segment lost 5 bases and the V segment lost 6 bases, leaving 7 bases of the junction unmatched. This CDR3 is 15 amino acids long. Germline V lookup: CDR1 SGHRS, CDR2 YFSETQ.

V is TRBV16 and J is TRBJ1-2; no definite D call. The CDR3 sequence is 13 residues long. Germline-derived CDR1 and CDR2 are KGHSY and FQNENV. The V and J ends lost 1 base and 7 bases respectively, with 10 bases between them. CDR3 residues: CASSQYGVAGYTF. The DNA of the CDR3 is TGTGCCAGCAGCCAATATGGGGTCGCTGGCTACACCTTC. The whole variable domain, filled in from reference TRBV16 and TRBJ1-2, reads GEEVAQTPKHLVRGEGQKAKLYCAPIKGHSYVFWYQQVLKNEFKFLISFQNENVFDETGMPKERFSAKCLPNSPCSLEIQATKLEDSAVYFCASSQYGVAGYTFGSGTRLTVV.

The J gene is TRBJ1-2, the V gene TRBV19, with D unresolved. CDR1 is LNHDA and CDR2 is SQIVND in the germline V gene (reference sequence). This CDR3 is built from 17 residues. Trimming took 1 base from V and 0 from J, leaving 15 bases between them. CDR3 coding DNA: TGTGCCAGTAGTATAGGTGGGAATTTTAAGCCTAACTATGGCTACACCTTC. This codes for CASSIGGNFKPNYGYTF. Full variable domain (missing parts from reference TRBV19 and TRBJ1-2): DGGITQSPKYLFRKEGQNVTLSCEQNLNHDAMYWYRQDPGQGLRLIYYSQIVNDFQKGDIAEGYSVSREKKESFPLTVTSAQKNPTAFYLCASSIGGNFKPNYGYTFGSGTRLTVV.

This clone was observed a single time. The V call is TRBV29-1, the J call TRBJ1-1, with D uncertain. This CDR3 is 14 amino acids long. V lost 1 base and J 6 bases, leaving 15 bases between the germline ends. Germline V gives CDR1 SQVTM, CDR2 ANQGSEA. CDR3 protein: CSVEGRGREAEAFF. For the CDR3, the DNA is TGCAGCGTTGAAGGCCGCGGGAGAGAGGCTGAAGCTTTCTTT.

V usage is TRBV19 and J usage is TRBJ1-2; D gene uncertain. The CDR3 is made up of 14 amino acids. Trimming removed 7 bases at V and 6 bases at J, with 18 bases between. Germline assignment: CDR1 LNHDA and CDR2 SQIVND (reference sequence). This CDR3 is CASTPSRGRHGYTF. The CDR3, as DNA: TGTGCCAGTACTCCGTCGAGAGGGAGGCATGGCTACACCTTC.